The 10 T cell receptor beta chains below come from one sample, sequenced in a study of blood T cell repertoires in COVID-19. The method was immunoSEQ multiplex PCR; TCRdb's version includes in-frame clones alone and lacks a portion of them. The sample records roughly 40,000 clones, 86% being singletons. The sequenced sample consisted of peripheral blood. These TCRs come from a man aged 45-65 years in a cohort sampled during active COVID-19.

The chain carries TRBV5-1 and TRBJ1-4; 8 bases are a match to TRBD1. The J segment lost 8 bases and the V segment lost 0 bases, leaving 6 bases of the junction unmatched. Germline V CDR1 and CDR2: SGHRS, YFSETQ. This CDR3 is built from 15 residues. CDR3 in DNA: TGCGCCAGCAGCTTGGTCAGGGGGCGCGGGGAAAAACTGTTTTTT. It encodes CASSLVRGRGEKLFF.

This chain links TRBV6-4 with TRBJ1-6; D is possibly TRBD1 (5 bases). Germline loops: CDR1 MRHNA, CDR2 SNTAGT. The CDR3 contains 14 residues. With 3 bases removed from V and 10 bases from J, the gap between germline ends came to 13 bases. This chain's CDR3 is CASSEQGDGSPLHF. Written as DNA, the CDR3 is TGTGCCAGCAGTGAGCAAGGGGATGGGTCACCCCTCCACTTT.

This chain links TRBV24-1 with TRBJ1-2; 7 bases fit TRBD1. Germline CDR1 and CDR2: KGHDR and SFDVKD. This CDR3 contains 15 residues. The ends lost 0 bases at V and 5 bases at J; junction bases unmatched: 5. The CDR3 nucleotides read TGTGCCACCAGTGATTTGGCAGGGGGGCGGTATGGCTACACCTTC. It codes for CATSDLAGGRYGYTF.

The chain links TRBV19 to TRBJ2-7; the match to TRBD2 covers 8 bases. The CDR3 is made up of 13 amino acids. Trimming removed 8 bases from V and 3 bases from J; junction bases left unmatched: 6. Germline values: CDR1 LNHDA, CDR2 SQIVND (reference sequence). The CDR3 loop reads CASGRGLGYEQYV. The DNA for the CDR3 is TGTGCCAGTGGACGGGGACTAGGCTACGAGCAGTACGTC.

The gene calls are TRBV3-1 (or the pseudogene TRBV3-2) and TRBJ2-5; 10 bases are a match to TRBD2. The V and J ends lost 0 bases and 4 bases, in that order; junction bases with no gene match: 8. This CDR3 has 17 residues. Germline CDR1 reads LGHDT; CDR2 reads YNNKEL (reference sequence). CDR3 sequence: CASSQDLPAGGLETQYF. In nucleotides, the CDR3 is TGTGCCAGCAGCCAAGATCTCCCAGCGGGGGGGCTAGAGACCCAGTACTTC.

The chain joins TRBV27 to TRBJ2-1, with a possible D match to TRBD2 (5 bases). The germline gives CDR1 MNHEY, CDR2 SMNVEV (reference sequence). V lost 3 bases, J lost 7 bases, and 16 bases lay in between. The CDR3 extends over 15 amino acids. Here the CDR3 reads CASSFFSGGGNEQFF. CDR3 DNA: TGTGCCAGCAGTTTCTTTTCTGGAGGTGGGAATGAGCAGTTCTTC.

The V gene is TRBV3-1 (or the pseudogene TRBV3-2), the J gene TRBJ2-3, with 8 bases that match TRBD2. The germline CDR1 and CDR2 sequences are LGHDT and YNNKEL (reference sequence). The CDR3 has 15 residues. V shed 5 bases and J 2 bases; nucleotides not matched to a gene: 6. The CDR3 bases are TGTGCCAGCAGCTCTAGTAGCGGGGCCACAGATACGCAGTATTTT. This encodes CASSSSSGATDTQYF.

DNA for the CDR3: TGCGCCAGCAGCCAAGGGTGGACAGTGAACACTGAAGCTTTCTTT. This encodes CASSQGWTVNTEAFF. The V and J genes are TRBV4-3 and TRBJ1-1, with a possible D match to TRBD1 (6 bases). CDR1 is LGHNA, CDR2 YSLEER, per germline. V shed 1 base and J shed 0 bases, with 9 bases lying between them. This CDR3 comprises 15 residues.

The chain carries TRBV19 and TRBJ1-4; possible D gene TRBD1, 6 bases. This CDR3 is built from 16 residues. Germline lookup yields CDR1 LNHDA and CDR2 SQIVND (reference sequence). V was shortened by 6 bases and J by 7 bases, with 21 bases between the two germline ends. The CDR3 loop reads CASRQGIVDYGEKLFF. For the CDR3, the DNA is TGTGCCAGTAGACAGGGAATTGTCGATTATGGTGAAAAACTGTTTTTT.

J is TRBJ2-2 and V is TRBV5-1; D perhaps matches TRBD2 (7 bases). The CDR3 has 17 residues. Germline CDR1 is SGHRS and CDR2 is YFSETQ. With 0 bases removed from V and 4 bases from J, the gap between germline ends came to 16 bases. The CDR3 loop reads CASSLGGGPRGTGELFF. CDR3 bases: TGCGCCAGCAGCTTGGGGGGGGGCCCGCGGGGCACCGGGGAGCTGTTTTTT.